These T cell receptor beta chains were read from a single sample in a study of blood T cell repertoires in COVID-19. Produced via immunoSEQ multiplex PCR; TCRdb's table is partial and in-frame only. The sample records about 220,000 clones, roughly 80% being singletons. Sample: peripheral blood. The receptors originated from a human donor in a cohort sampled during active COVID-19. CDR3s include the opening cysteine and the closing phenylalanine or tryptophan.

cdr3_length v_call cdr3_aa
13 TRBV19 CASRTSSYNEQFF
16 TRBV6-5 CASSSFGGYSNQPQHF
14 TRBV6-5 CASSSSGRNNEQFF
13 TRBV12-3/TRBV12-4 CASSRQVQETQYF
15 TRBV19 CASSTPGQGRDGYTF
14 TRBV5-4 CASSPNPGDQPQHF
15 TRBV7-9 CASSSRDSELLEAFF
12 TRBV5-6 CASSRELAGEYF
15 TRBV19 CASSVTSAPGETQYF
14 TRBV28 CASQVEEGYNEQFF
11 TRBV27 CASSNGDEQFF
14 TRBV5-6 CASSWDRVNYGYTF
13 TRBV29-1 CTVGEGPSGEQYF
17 TRBV3-1/TRBV3-2 CASSQGASGRAMNTQYF
19 TRBV9 CASSVDPELRGTGGYEQYF
15 TRBV5-4 CASSFGGGDPYEQYF
14 TRBV4-3 CASAAGGPTDTQYF
15 TRBV18 CASSPSAGTNNGYTF
14 TRBV24-1 CATSDWQGAETQYF
15 TRBV7-2 CASSYRLDGTGEQYF
15 TRBV10-3 CAIKSPRDRLWGYTF
14 TRBV3-1/TRBV3-2 CASSQGYREREQYF
16 TRBV19 CASSIVRGTASWPQHF
13 TRBV5-1 CASRSGSRYEQYF
14 TRBV7-8 CASSLGGRRETQYF
15 TRBV18 CASSPPTGTNTEAFF
14 TRBV7-2 CASSPVPGQNIQYF
17 TRBV4-3 CASSQASHGAKGEKLFF
13 TRBV2 CASSERRNYGYTF
16 TRBV2 CASRRLAGYSSYEQYF
14 TRBV28 CASSFSRNTGELFF
18 TRBV1 CTSSQETGGEERDTEAFF
13 TRBV29-1 CSVRRGTNYGYTF
14 TRBV9 CASSVGQGIETQYF
15 TRBV28 CASSSNSGRGNIQYF
16 TRBV30 CACPKKDRYSGNTIYF
13 TRBV7-3 CASSIGTGYEQYF
15 TRBV18 CASSPLTGAQETQYF
13 TRBV2 CASMREVTDTQYF
12 TRBV25-1 CASSWGVYEQYF
15 TRBV7-3 CASSLQGSYNSPLHF